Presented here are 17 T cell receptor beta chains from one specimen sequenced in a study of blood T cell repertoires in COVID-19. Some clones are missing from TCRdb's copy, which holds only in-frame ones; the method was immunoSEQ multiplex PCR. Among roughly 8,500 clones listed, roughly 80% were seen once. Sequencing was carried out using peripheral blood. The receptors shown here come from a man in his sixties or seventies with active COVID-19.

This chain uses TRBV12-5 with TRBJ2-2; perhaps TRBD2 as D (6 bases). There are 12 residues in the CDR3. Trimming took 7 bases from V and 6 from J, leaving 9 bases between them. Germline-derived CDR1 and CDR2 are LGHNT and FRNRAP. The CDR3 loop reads CASAWGAGELFF. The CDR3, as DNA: TGTGCTAGTGCCTGGGGGGCCGGGGAGCTGTTTTTT.

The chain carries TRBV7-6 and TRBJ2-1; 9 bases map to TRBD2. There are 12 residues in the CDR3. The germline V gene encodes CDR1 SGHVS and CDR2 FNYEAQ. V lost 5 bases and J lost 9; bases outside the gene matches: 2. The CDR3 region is CASSKLAGEQFF. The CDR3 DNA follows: TGTGCCAGCAGCAAACTAGCGGGTGAGCAGTTCTTC. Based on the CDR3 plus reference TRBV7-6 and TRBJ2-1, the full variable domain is GAGVSQSPRYKVTKRGQDVALRCDPISGHVSLYWYRQALGQGPEFLTYFNYEAQQDKSGLPNDRFSAERPEGSISTLTIQRTEQRDSAMYRCASSKLAGEQFFGPGTRLTVL.

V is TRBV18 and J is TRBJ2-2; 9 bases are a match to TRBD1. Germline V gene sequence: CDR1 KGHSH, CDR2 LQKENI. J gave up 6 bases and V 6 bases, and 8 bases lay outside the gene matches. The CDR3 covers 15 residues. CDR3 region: CASSRDRGKAGELFF. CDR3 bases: TGTGCCAGCTCGCGCGACAGGGGGAAGGCCGGGGAGCTGTTTTTT.

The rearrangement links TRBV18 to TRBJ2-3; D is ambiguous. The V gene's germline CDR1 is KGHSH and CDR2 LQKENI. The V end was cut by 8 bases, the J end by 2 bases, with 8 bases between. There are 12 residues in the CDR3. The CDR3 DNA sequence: TGTGCCAGCCGACAATTCACAGATACGCAGTATTTT. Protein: CASRQFTDTQYF.

This chain's CDR3 is CASSPAARGYNEQFF. The CDR3 DNA reads TGCGCCAGCAGCCCGGCTGCGCGAGGCTACAATGAGCAGTTCTTC. The chain employs TRBV5-1 and TRBJ2-1, with D unresolved. V dropped 4 bases and J dropped 3 bases, with 14 bases sitting between them. CDR3 length: 15 amino acids. Germline CDR1 reads SGHRS; CDR2 reads YFSETQ.

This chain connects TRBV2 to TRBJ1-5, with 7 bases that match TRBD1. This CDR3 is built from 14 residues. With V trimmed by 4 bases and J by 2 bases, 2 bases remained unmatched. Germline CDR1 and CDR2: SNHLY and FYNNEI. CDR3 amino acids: CASSGQGGNQPQHF. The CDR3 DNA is TGTGCCAGCAGTGGGCAGGGGGGCAATCAGCCCCAGCATTTT.

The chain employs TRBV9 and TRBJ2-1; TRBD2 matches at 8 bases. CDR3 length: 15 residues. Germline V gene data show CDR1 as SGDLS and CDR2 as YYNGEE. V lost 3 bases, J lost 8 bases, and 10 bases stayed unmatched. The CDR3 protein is CASSAQLAGRDEQFF. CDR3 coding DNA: TGTGCCAGCAGCGCCCAGCTAGCGGGTAGGGATGAGCAGTTCTTC.

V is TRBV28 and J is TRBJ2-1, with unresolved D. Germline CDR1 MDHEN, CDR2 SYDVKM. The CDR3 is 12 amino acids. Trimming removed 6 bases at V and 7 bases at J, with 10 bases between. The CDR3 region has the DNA TGTGCCAGCAGCCAAAGAGTAAATGAGCAGTTCTTC. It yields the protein CASSQRVNEQFF.

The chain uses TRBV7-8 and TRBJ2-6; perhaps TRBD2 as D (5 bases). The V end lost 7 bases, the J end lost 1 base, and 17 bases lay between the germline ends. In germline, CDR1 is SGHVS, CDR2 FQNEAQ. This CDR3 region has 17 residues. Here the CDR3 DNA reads TGTGCCAGCACCGTCCGGGGTCGCGCTTCTGGGGCCAACGTCCTGACTTTC. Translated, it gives CASTVRGRASGANVLTF.

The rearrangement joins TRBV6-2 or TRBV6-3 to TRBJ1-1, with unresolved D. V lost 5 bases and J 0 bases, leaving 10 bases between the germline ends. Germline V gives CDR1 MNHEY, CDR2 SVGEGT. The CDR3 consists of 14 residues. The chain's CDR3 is CASSKEPMNTEAFF. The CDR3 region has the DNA TGTGCCAGCAGTAAGGAGCCGATGAACACTGAAGCTTTCTTT.

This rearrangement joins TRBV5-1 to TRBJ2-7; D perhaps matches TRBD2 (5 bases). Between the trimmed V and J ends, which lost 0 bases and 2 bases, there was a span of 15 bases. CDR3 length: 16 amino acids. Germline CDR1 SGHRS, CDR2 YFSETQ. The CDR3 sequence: CASSLDGGGWTYEQYF. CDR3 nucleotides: TGCGCCAGCAGCTTGGACGGCGGCGGGTGGACCTACGAGCAGTACTTC.

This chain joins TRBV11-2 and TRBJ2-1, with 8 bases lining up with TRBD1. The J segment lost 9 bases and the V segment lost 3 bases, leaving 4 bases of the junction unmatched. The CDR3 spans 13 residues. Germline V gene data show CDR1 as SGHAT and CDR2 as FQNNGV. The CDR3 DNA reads TGTGCCAGCAGCTTGAATACAGGGGGTGAGCAGTTCTTC. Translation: CASSLNTGGEQFF.

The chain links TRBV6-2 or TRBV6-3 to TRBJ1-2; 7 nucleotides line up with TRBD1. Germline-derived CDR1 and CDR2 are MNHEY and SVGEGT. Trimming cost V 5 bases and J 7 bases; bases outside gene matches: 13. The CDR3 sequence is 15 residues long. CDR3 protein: CASSLRQTGSRGYTF. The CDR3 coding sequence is TGTGCCAGCAGTCTCCGACAGACAGGGTCGCGTGGCTACACCTTC.

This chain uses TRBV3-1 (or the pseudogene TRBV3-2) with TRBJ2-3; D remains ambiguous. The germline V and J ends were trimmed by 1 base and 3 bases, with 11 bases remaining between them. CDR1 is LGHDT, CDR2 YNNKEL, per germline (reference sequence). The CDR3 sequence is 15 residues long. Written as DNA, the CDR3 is TGTGCCAGCAGCCAAGCGATGGTCCGGACAGATACGCAGTATTTT. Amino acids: CASSQAMVRTDTQYF.

The CDR3 nucleotides are TGTGCCAGCAGTTTGGCGTCAGGGGGATATGGCTACACCTTC. This sequence encodes CASSLASGGYGYTF. The chain joins TRBV28 to TRBJ1-2; the match to TRBD1 covers 7 bases. V lost 3 bases to trimming and J lost 5 bases; unmatched junction nucleotides: 6. The CDR3 is 14 residues long. Per germline, CDR1 MDHEN and CDR2 SYDVKM.

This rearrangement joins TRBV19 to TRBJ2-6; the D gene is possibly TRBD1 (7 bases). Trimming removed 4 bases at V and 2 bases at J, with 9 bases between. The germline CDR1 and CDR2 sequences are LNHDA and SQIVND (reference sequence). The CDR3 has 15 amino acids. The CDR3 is CASSSGTAGANVLTF. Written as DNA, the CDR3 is TGTGCCAGTAGTAGCGGGACAGCTGGGGCCAACGTCCTGACTTTC.

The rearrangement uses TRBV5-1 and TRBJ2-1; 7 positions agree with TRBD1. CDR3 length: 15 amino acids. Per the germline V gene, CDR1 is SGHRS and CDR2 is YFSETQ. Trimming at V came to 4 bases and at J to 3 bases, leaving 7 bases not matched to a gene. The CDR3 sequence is CASSLRTGDYNEQFF. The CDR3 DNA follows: TGCGCCAGCAGCCTGCGGACAGGCGACTACAATGAGCAGTTCTTC.